The 19 T cell receptor beta chains listed next were all sequenced from one sample in a study of a mutant IDH1 vaccine in newly diagnosed glioma. As to time point: baseline, week 1 (first vaccination visit). Documented treatment: pre-vaccination baseline after standard-of-care therapy. TCRdb keeps only in-frame clones here, not all; method: immunoSEQ multiplex PCR. The sample lists over 55,000 clones, approximately 82% occurring once. This sample comprised peripheral blood mononuclear cells (PBMCs), obtained from a glioma patient treated with radiotherapy, temozolomide or both. These receptors came from a woman aged 18-29 years with glioma. Some clones in this sample may be carry-over from other donors' samples.

CDR3 sequence: CASGGEANSPLHF. The DNA for the CDR3 is TGTGCCAGCGGGGGGGAGGCGAATTCACCCCTCCACTTT. The chain links TRBV2 to TRBJ1-6, with D possibly TRBD1 on 5 matching bases. The germline V gene has CDR1 SNHLY and CDR2 FYNNEI. The CDR3 runs to 13 residues. Trimming took off 8 bases at V and 7 bases at J, with 12 bases between the two ends.

The chain joins TRBV6-1 to TRBJ2-7; 9 positions match TRBD1. The V gene end was trimmed by 1 base and the J gene end by 5 bases; junction bases not matched to a gene: 0. The V gene's germline CDR1 is MNHNS and CDR2 SASEGT. The CDR3 is 13 amino acids. CDR3 sequence (DNA): TGTGCCAGCAGTGAAGGGACAGGGGACGAGCAGTACTTC. Its translation: CASSEGTGDEQYF.

The V and J genes are TRBV5-6 and TRBJ2-1; TRBD2 aligns across 7 bases. From germline, CDR1 is SGHDT and CDR2 YYEEEE. J was trimmed by 16 bases and V by 0 bases; bases with no gene match: 7. The CDR3 loop spans 12 amino acids. This CDR3 reads CASSLDREVEFF. CDR3 in DNA: TGTGCCAGCAGCTTGGACCGGGAGGTTGAATTCTTC.

The chain couples TRBV14 to TRBJ1-2; TRBD1 matches at 9 bases. Per the germline V gene, CDR1 is SGHDN and CDR2 is FVKESK. V lost 1 base to trimming and J lost 4 bases; unmatched junction nucleotides: 4. The CDR3 extends over 15 amino acids. The DNA of the CDR3 is TGTGCCAGCAGCCAAGCCGGGACAGGGTCCTATGGCTACACCTTC. Residues: CASSQAGTGSYGYTF.

J is TRBJ1-4 and V is TRBV7-9, with D unclear. The V gene's germline CDR1 is SEHNR and CDR2 FQNEAQ (reference sequence). The CDR3 sequence is 14 residues long. Trimming took off 6 bases at V and 8 bases at J, with 16 bases between the two ends. CDR3 sequence (DNA): TGTGCCAGCAGACCCGACTGGGATCAGGAAAAACTGTTTTTT. It translates to CASRPDWDQEKLFF.

V usage is TRBV4-3 and J usage is TRBJ2-7, with 7 bases fitting TRBD1. Germline V gene sequence: CDR1 LGHNA, CDR2 YSLEER. The CDR3 runs to 15 residues. The V and J ends lost 1 base and 5 bases, in that order; junction bases with no gene match: 8. The DNA of the CDR3 is TGCGCCAGCAGCCAAGGGATGGACAGGCTACACGAGCAGTACTTC. It is translated as CASSQGMDRLHEQYF.

The chain combines TRBV30 with TRBJ1-2; no definite D call. Per germline, CDR1 GTSNPN and CDR2 SVGIG (reference sequence). The CDR3 consists of 15 residues. With 7 bases removed from V and 5 bases from J, the gap between germline ends came to 23 bases. For the CDR3, the DNA is TGTGCCTCCCAAGGCGGTAGGCAGCGAATGTATGGCTACACCTTC. Translating gives CASQGGRQRMYGYTF.

The CDR3 DNA reads as TGTGCCAGTAGTATAGACCCTGACTCCAGGGGATGGAGCTATGGCTACACCTTC. Protein sequence: CASSIDPDSRGWSYGYTF. V usage is TRBV19 and J usage is TRBJ1-2; tentative D call: TRBD1 (6 bases). There are 18 residues in the CDR3. Germline V CDR1 and CDR2: LNHDA, SQIVND (reference sequence). V gave up 0 bases and J gave up 4 bases, with 21 bases separating them.

The chain links TRBV25-1 to TRBJ1-6; no definite D call. This CDR3 is built from 15 residues. Germline loops: CDR1 MGHDK, CDR2 SYGVNS. Trimming cost V 3 bases and J 0 bases, with 6 bases left between them. Here the CDR3 reads CASSDYNSYNSPLHF. The CDR3 nucleotides read TGTGCCAGCAGTGATTATAACTCCTATAATTCACCCCTCCACTTT.

The V and J genes are TRBV6-1 and TRBJ1-1; tentative D call: TRBD1 (6 bases). The CDR3 loop spans 13 amino acids. Germline values: CDR1 MNHNS, CDR2 SASEGT. The V gene lost 6 bases and the J gene lost 5 bases, with 13 bases spanning the gap. As DNA, the CDR3 is TGTGCCAGCAGCCCACAGGGTTCGACTGAAGCTTTCTTT. Its protein is CASSPQGSTEAFF.

The J gene is TRBJ1-1, the V gene TRBV7-9; D gene unclear. Germline V gives CDR1 SEHNR, CDR2 FQNEAQ (reference sequence). The V gene lost 5 bases and the J gene lost 9 bases, with 13 bases spanning the gap. The length of the CDR3 is 12 residues. This CDR3 is CASSLSAFKAFF. The CDR3 coding sequence is TGTGCCAGCAGCCTTTCAGCTTTCAAAGCTTTCTTT.

This clone was counted a single time. The chain is built from TRBV5-1 and TRBJ2-1; 8 bases line up with TRBD2. In germline, CDR1 is SGHRS, CDR2 YFSETQ. The trim removed 0 bases at V and 2 bases at J, leaving 1 base unmatched. The CDR3 has 15 amino acids. The CDR3: CASSLEGLAYNEQFF. The CDR3 DNA sequence: TGCGCCAGCAGCTTGGAGGGACTAGCCTACAATGAGCAGTTCTTC.

There are a few counts of this clone. The chain carries TRBV6-6 and TRBJ1-5; D call uncertain. The CDR3 has 12 amino acids. From germline, CDR1 is MNHNY and CDR2 SVGAGI (reference sequence). V was trimmed by 8 bases and J by 6 bases, leaving 11 bases between them. The CDR3 DNA sequence: TGTGCCAGCGTGGCCAGTGGTCAGCCCCAGCATTTT. It yields the protein CASVASGQPQHF.

The chain links TRBV6-1 to TRBJ2-7; the match to TRBD2 covers 9 bases. CDR1 MNHNS and CDR2 SASEGT come from the germline V gene. This CDR3 is 14 amino acids long. The V segment lost 3 bases and the J segment 5 bases; nucleotides outside the gene matches: 5. The CDR3 region is CASSDLLAGHEQYF. CDR3 bases: TGTGCCAGCAGTGACTTACTAGCGGGCCACGAGCAGTACTTC.

The V call is TRBV5-1, the J call TRBJ2-7; perhaps TRBD1 as D (6 bases). This CDR3 has 15 residues. CDR1 and CDR2 (germline): SGHRS, YFSETQ. V was pared by 1 base and J by 3 bases, with 14 bases between. The CDR3 protein is CASSLRGGRGYEQYF. The CDR3 DNA reads as TGCGCCAGCAGCTTGCGTGGGGGCAGGGGCTACGAGCAGTACTTC. Full variable domain (missing parts from reference TRBV5-1 and TRBJ2-7): KAGVTQTPRYLIKTRGQQVTLSCSPISGHRSVSWYQQTPGQGLQFLFEYFSETQRNKGNFPGRFSGRQFSNSRSEMNVSTLELGDSALYLCASSLRGGRGYEQYFGPGTRLTVT.

The chain's CDR3 is CASSMVGGTEAFF. As DNA, the CDR3 is TGTGCCAGTAGTATGGTAGGCGGCACTGAAGCTTTCTTT. V usage is TRBV19 and J usage is TRBJ1-1; no definite D call. Trimming left V 3 bases short and J 4 bases short, with 9 bases between. CDR1 is LNHDA, CDR2 SQIVND, per germline (reference sequence). The CDR3 covers 13 residues.

A note on this clone: Its ends do not fully match the called genes, so a read error is possible. The rearrangement uses TRBV25-1 and TRBJ1-2; D gene uncertain. The CDR3 covers 12 residues. Germline values: CDR1 MGHDK, CDR2 SYGVNS. CDR3 region: CASRESNYGYTF. The CDR3 coding sequence is TGTGCCAGCAGAGAATCGAACTATGGCTACACCTTC.

This clone was counted once. V and J are TRBV6-5 and TRBJ2-7; a weak D match, TRBD2 (5 bases). V lost 6 bases and J lost 3, with 12 bases in between. CDR1 and CDR2 (germline): MNHEY, SVGAGI. The CDR3 is made up of 13 amino acids. The CDR3 region is CASRPGLSYEQYF. The CDR3 nucleotides read TGTGCCAGCAGACCCGGACTGAGCTACGAGCAGTACTTC.

The genes are TRBV14 and TRBJ2-7, with 9 bases that match TRBD2. The length of the CDR3 is 17 residues. CDR1 and CDR2 (germline): SGHDN, FVKESK. Trimming took 4 bases from V and 5 from J; bases not matched to a gene: 15. The CDR3 DNA is TGTGCCAGCAGCCCTGGACTAGCGAGAGACTCGACGGACGAGCAGTACTTC. As protein: CASSPGLARDSTDEQYF.